The next 24 T cell receptor beta chains were all read from a single sample in a study of cytomegalovirus exposure and HLA in healthy donors. 13 Jbeta primers and 60 Vbeta primers were used for the PCR. Method: immunoSEQ multiplex PCR; TCRdb's copy keeps in-frame clones and lacks some. Among under 200,000 clones listed, 77% were seen once. The sample comprised PBMCs. These receptors originate from a woman in her twenties or thirties in good health and CMV-seronegative.

The CDR3, as DNA: TGTGCCACCAGCAGAGAGGGCAGGGAAAGTGAAAAACTGTTTTTT. It translates to CATSREGRESEKLFF. The chain recombines TRBV15 with TRBJ1-4; a weak D match, TRBD1 (5 bases). Germline V gene lookup returns CDR1 LNHNV and CDR2 YYDKDF (reference sequence). The V end lost 0 bases, the J end lost 7 bases, and 12 bases lay between the germline ends. The CDR3 sequence is 15 residues long.

J is TRBJ1-2 and V is TRBV9, with D maybe TRBD1 (6 bases). The germline V and J ends were trimmed by 0 bases and 0 bases, with 15 bases remaining between them. This CDR3 region has 17 residues. Per the germline V gene, CDR1 is SGDLS and CDR2 is YYNGEE. The chain's CDR3 is CASSVETGYVPNYGYTF. The DNA of the CDR3 is TGTGCCAGCAGCGTAGAAACAGGGTATGTGCCTAACTATGGCTACACCTTC.

V usage is TRBV5-1 and J usage is TRBJ2-5; 13 bases fit TRBD2. The germline V gene encodes CDR1 SGHRS and CDR2 YFSETQ. The CDR3 consists of 16 residues. Germline trimming cut 4 bases from V and 5 bases from J; bases unmatched to any gene: 8. The CDR3 region is CASSPGLAGFGETQYF. The CDR3, as DNA: TGCGCCAGCAGCCCGGGACTAGCGGGGTTCGGGGAGACCCAGTACTTC.

This clone was seen more than once but under ten times. The chain links TRBV30 to TRBJ2-3; D is possibly TRBD2 (5 bases). CDR3 length: 12 amino acids. The germline V and J ends were trimmed by 7 bases and 6 bases, with 14 bases remaining between them. Germline lookup yields CDR1 GTSNPN and CDR2 SVGIG (reference sequence). CDR3 residues: CAFSGRRDTQYF. In DNA form, the CDR3 reads TGTGCCTTCTCTGGGCGGAGGGATACGCAGTATTTT.

V and J are TRBV5-1 and TRBJ2-4; the match to TRBD2 covers 7 bases. Trimming at V came to 4 bases and at J to 5 bases, leaving 6 bases not matched to a gene. The CDR3 consists of 14 residues. CDR1 and CDR2 from the germline V gene are SGHRS and YFSETQ. CDR3 region: CASSPGGFQNIQYF. CDR3 coding DNA: TGCGCCAGCAGCCCCGGGGGGTTTCAAAACATTCAGTACTTC.

The rearrangement links TRBV6-5 to TRBJ1-2, with D possibly being TRBD1 (5 bases). The CDR3 totals 13 residues. The germline V gene encodes CDR1 MNHEY and CDR2 SVGAGI. Trimming took off 0 bases at V and 8 bases at J, with 10 bases between the two ends. The CDR3 DNA follows: TGTGCCAGCAGTTACTCAGGGGTCGAGGGCTACACCTTC. Translating gives CASSYSGVEGYTF.

The chain recombines TRBV9 with TRBJ1-2, with TRBD1 as a possible D gene (5 bases). There are 12 residues in the CDR3. Germline CDR1 reads SGDLS; CDR2 reads YYNGEE. Trimming took 7 bases from V and 6 from J, leaving 13 bases between them. For the CDR3, the DNA is TGTGCCAGCGTCAAAGGGGTTGATGGCTACACCTTC. This gives the protein CASVKGVDGYTF.

J is TRBJ2-5 and V is TRBV5-4, with a weak D call TRBD1 (5 bases). This CDR3 is built from 14 residues. V was shortened by 3 bases and J by 1 base, with 10 bases between the two germline ends. Germline CDR1 is SGHNT and CDR2 is YYREEE (reference sequence). Here the CDR3 DNA reads TGTGCCAGCAGCTCTCAGACAGTCCAAGAGACCCAGTACTTC. Translating gives CASSSQTVQETQYF.

The chain has TRBV2 and TRBJ2-2, with 8 bases lining up with TRBD1. The CDR3 is 14 residues long. Germline V gene sequence: CDR1 SNHLY, CDR2 FYNNEI. V was clipped by 8 bases and J by 7 bases; unmatched bases: 9. The CDR3 DNA reads as TGTGCCAGCCGCGGAGGACAGGGACGCGGGGAGCTGTTTTTT. The encoded protein is CASRGGQGRGELFF.

J is TRBJ2-6 and V is TRBV27; the D gene is possibly TRBD1 (6 bases). CDR3 length: 17 amino acids. V gave up 4 bases and J gave up 4 bases, with 17 bases separating them. The germline V gene has CDR1 MNHEY and CDR2 SMNVEV (reference sequence). CDR3 in amino acids: CASSYWGRQAGANVLTF. Written as DNA, the CDR3 is TGTGCCAGCAGTTACTGGGGGCGACAGGCAGGGGCCAACGTCCTGACTTTC.

The rearrangement uses TRBV29-1 and TRBJ1-2; maybe TRBD1 (6 bases). The CDR3 has 13 residues. Trimming removed 6 bases at V and 3 bases at J, with 14 bases between. Per germline, CDR1 SQVTM and CDR2 ANQGSEA. CDR3 residues: CSVMISGDYGYTF. CDR3 DNA: TGCAGCGTAATGATATCAGGGGACTATGGCTACACCTTC. The whole variable domain, remainder taken from reference TRBV29-1 and TRBJ1-2, is SAVISQKPSRDICQRGTSLTIQCQVDSQVTMMFWYRQQPGQSLTLIATANQGSEATYESGFVIDKFPISRPNLTFSTLTVSNMSPEDSSIYLCSVMISGDYGYTFGSGTRLTVV.

The rearrangement joins TRBV15 to TRBJ1-5, with D unresolved. Trimming stripped 8 bases from V and 8 bases from J, with 19 bases between. This CDR3 contains 14 residues. Germline V gene lookup returns CDR1 LNHNV and CDR2 YYDKDF (reference sequence). CDR3 protein: CATEPRISGEPQHF. The CDR3 DNA follows: TGTGCCACCGAACCTAGGATCTCCGGGGAGCCCCAGCATTTT.

The rearrangement joins TRBV19 to TRBJ1-1; possibly TRBD1 for D (5 bases). CDR3 length: 11 residues. The V gene lost 4 bases and the J gene lost 9 bases, with 9 bases spanning the gap. The V gene's germline CDR1 is LNHDA and CDR2 SQIVND (reference sequence). Written as DNA, the CDR3 is TGTGCCAGTAGTACGACAGAAAAAGCTTTCTTT. It translates to CASSTTEKAFF. Filled out from reference TRBV19 and TRBJ1-1, the complete variable domain reads DGGITQSPKYLFRKEGQNVTLSCEQNLNHDAMYWYRQDPGQGLRLIYYSQIVNDFQKGDIAEGYSVSREKKESFPLTVTSAQKNPTAFYLCASSTTEKAFFGQGTRLTVV.

The chain employs TRBV5-4 and TRBJ1-1; TRBD1 might be the D (5 bases). Germline V lookup: CDR1 SGHNT, CDR2 YYREEE (reference sequence). The CDR3 contains 13 residues. With 0 bases removed from V and 10 bases from J, the gap between germline ends came to 13 bases. The CDR3 region is CASSLAGGTPAFF. The CDR3 DNA reads TGTGCCAGCAGCTTGGCCGGCGGGACCCCAGCTTTCTTT. Full variable domain (outside the CDR3, taken from reference TRBV5-4 and TRBJ1-1): ETGVTQSPTHLIKTRGQQVTLRCSSQSGHNTVSWYQQALGQGPQFIFQYYREEENGRGNFPPRFSGLQFPNYSSELNVNALELDDSALYLCASSLAGGTPAFFGQGTRLTVV.

The rearrangement joins TRBV6-4 to TRBJ2-1, with 11 bases aligning to TRBD2. The V gene end was trimmed by 6 bases and the J gene end by 7 bases; junction bases not matched to a gene: 8. CDR3 size: 15 residues. Per germline, CDR1 MRHNA and CDR2 SNTAGT. The CDR3 DNA follows: TGTGCCAGCAGCGTCTTGGCTAGCGGGGGGAATGAGCAGTTCTTC. Translating gives CASSVLASGGNEQFF.

A few counts support this clone. V gene TRBV7-2 combines with J gene TRBJ1-2; D unresolved. The CDR3 length is 16 residues. Germline assignment: CDR1 SGHTA and CDR2 FQGNSA. Trimming pared 5 bases from V and 8 bases from J, leaving 24 bases between. The CDR3 loop is CASSPYTGSGQGGYTF. CDR3 DNA sequence: TGTGCCAGCAGCCCCTACACGGGGAGCGGGCAAGGGGGCTACACCTTC.

This sequence joins TRBV7-9 and TRBJ2-5; D call uncertain. The germline CDR1 and CDR2 sequences are SEHNR and FQNEAQ (reference sequence). CDR3 length: 11 amino acids. Trimming cost V 4 bases and J 3 bases, with 3 bases left between them. The CDR3 DNA sequence: TGTGCCAGCAGCTCCAAAGAGACCCAGTACTTC. This encodes CASSSKETQYF. The whole variable domain, filled in from reference TRBV7-9 and TRBJ2-5, reads DTGVSQNPRHKITKRGQNVTFRCDPISEHNRLYWYRQTLGQGPEFLTYFQNEAQLEKSRLLSDRFSAERPKGSFSTLEIQRTEQGDSAMYLCASSSKETQYFGPGTRLLVL.

Of note for this clone: Other DNA sequences in the sample encode the same CDR3. The genes are TRBV9 and TRBJ2-5; the D gene is possibly TRBD2 (5 bases). V lost 1 base and J 1 base, leaving 5 bases between the germline ends. The germline V gene encodes CDR1 SGDLS and CDR2 YYNGEE. The CDR3 runs to 13 residues. CDR3 sequence reads: CASSVRGQETQYF. CDR3 coding DNA: TGTGCCAGCAGCGTACGGGGCCAAGAGACCCAGTACTTC.

The V call is TRBV29-1, the J call TRBJ1-2; D gene uncertain. Germline assignment: CDR1 SQVTM and CDR2 ANQGSEA. The CDR3 runs 15 residues. V shed 0 bases and J shed 1 base, with 12 bases lying between them. In DNA form, the CDR3 reads TGCAGCGTTGAAGATCGACTGCCGGATAACTATGGCTACACCTTC. Amino acids: CSVEDRLPDNYGYTF.

Here the CDR3 DNA reads TGTGCCAGCAGCTTAACAGGGGTAGATGAAGCTTTCTTT. Translating it yields CASSLTGVDEAFF. The chain couples TRBV7-3 to TRBJ1-1; D possibly corresponds to TRBD1 (5 bases). The ends were cut back, 0 bases at V and 7 bases at J, with 9 bases in the middle. Germline CDR1 and CDR2: SGHTA and FQGTGA. There are 13 residues in the CDR3.

The chain uses TRBV6-1 and TRBJ1-1; TRBD1 agrees at 8 bases. Losses at the gene ends were 6 bases for V and 4 bases for J; bases not matched to a gene: 7. This CDR3 comprises 14 residues. Germline lookup yields CDR1 MNHNS and CDR2 SASEGT. CDR3 loop: CASREGQVVTEAFF. In DNA, the CDR3 is TGTGCCAGCAGAGAGGGACAGGTAGTCACTGAAGCTTTCTTT.

V and J are TRBV9 and TRBJ2-5; no definite D call. This CDR3 contains 12 residues. CDR1 is SGDLS and CDR2 is YYNGEE in the germline V gene. The V end lost 1 base, the J end lost 5 bases, and 6 bases lay between the germline ends. The CDR3 nucleotides read TGTGCCAGCAGCGTAACTCCCGAGACCCAGTACTTC. Encoded protein: CASSVTPETQYF.

The V call is TRBV7-8, the J call TRBJ1-2; possibly TRBD1 for D (6 bases). The length of the CDR3 is 12 residues. CDR1 and CDR2 (germline): SGHVS, FQNEAQ. Trimming took 7 bases from V and 8 from J, leaving 14 bases between them. This chain's CDR3 is CASIDRSGGYTF. DNA of the CDR3: TGTGCCAGCATTGACAGGTCGGGAGGCTACACCTTC.

As regards this clone: This CDR3 is also generated by other DNA sequences in the sample. The genes are TRBV30 and TRBJ1-3; 9 bases are a match to TRBD1. The V and J ends lost 3 bases and 4 bases, in that order; junction bases with no gene match: 4. The CDR3 totals 14 residues. The germline V gene has CDR1 GTSNPN and CDR2 SVGIG (reference sequence). The CDR3 sequence is CAWSTGGLGNTIYF. DNA of the CDR3: TGTGCCTGGAGCACAGGGGGCCTCGGAAACACCATATATTTT.